This T cell receptor beta chain appears in the sequencing data of a study of cytomegalovirus exposure and HLA in healthy donors. Overall study findings and caveats: The sole available immune exposure information was CMV serostatus.

A note on this clone: Its antigen is unidentified. Distinct nucleotide sequences in the sample also encode this CDR3.

Germline assignment: CDR1 LNHDA and CDR2 SQIVND (reference sequence). V was trimmed by 5 bases and J by 2 bases, leaving 18 bases between them. This CDR3 has 16 residues. This PCR relied on a set of 60 Vbeta primers and 13 Jbeta primers. Per the original data handling: The authors later counted 65 million to 90 million unique TCR beta chains, approximately 10 million of them shared. The protocol was immunoSEQ multiplex PCR, while the TCRdb copy is restricted to in-frame clones and leaves out a portion. The DNA was the basis for D and trimming; V, J and clone size are from that table. The table lists some 76,000 clones, around 80% of them singletons, with 9.5% to 13% in the top ten.

The receptor was derived from a male donor in good health and CMV-seropositive. V usage is TRBV19 and J usage is TRBJ1-1; D may be TRBD1 (5 bases). The sequenced sample consisted of PBMCs. CDR3: CASSETQGAFNTEAFF. CDR3 in DNA: TGTGCCAGTAGTGAAACACAAGGGGCCTTTAACACTGAAGCTTTCTTT.